Following are 7 T cell receptor beta chains from one sample sequenced in a study of blood T cell repertoires in COVID-19. The protocol was immunoSEQ multiplex PCR, while the TCRdb copy is restricted to in-frame clones and leaves out a portion. Seen here are 37,000 or so clones, 81% observed once, and the top ten hold around 28%. Sequencing used peripheral blood. These receptors originate from a man at least 80 years old with active or convalescent COVID-19.

This clone has a handful of counts. This sequence joins TRBV6-1 and TRBJ1-5; possible D gene TRBD1, 5 bases. V was trimmed by 2 bases and J by 6 bases, leaving 14 bases between them. The CDR3 is 15 residues long. CDR1 MNHNS and CDR2 SASEGT come from the germline V gene. DNA of the CDR3: TGTGCCAGCAGTGAAAGTTTGGGACTGATTCAGCCCCAGCATTTT. It yields the protein CASSESLGLIQPQHF.

V gene TRBV25-1 combines with J gene TRBJ2-5; TRBD2 matches at 10 bases. CDR1 and CDR2 from the germline V gene are MGHDK and SYGVNS. V lost 3 bases, J lost 5 bases, and 12 bases stayed unmatched. The CDR3 spans 17 residues. As DNA, the CDR3 is TGTGCCAGCAGTGATCCGGTAGGGCTAGCGGGAGTGGAGACCCAGTACTTC. It is translated as CASSDPVGLAGVETQYF.

V gene TRBV6-1 combines with J gene TRBJ1-1; 11 nucleotides line up with TRBD1. J lost 0 bases, V lost 5 bases, and 2 bases had no gene match. From germline, CDR1 is MNHNS and CDR2 SASEGT. The CDR3 loop spans 15 amino acids. The CDR3 sequence is CASSRGQGVNTEAFF. The CDR3 DNA is TGTGCCAGCAGTCGGGGACAGGGGGTGAACACTGAAGCTTTCTTT.

The J gene is TRBJ2-3, the V gene TRBV6-6; TRBD2 agrees at 14 bases. Trimming cost V 5 bases and J 4 bases; bases outside gene matches: 8. From germline, CDR1 is MNHNY and CDR2 SVGAGI (reference sequence). This CDR3 is built from 17 residues. CDR3 sequence reads: CASSQSGLAGVADTQYF. The CDR3 bases are TGTGCCAGCAGTCAATCGGGACTAGCGGGAGTGGCAGATACGCAGTATTTT.

The chain recombines TRBV5-1 with TRBJ2-3, with 9 bases identical to TRBD2. V lost 2 bases and J lost 0; bases outside the gene matches: 4. Germline CDR1 reads SGHRS; CDR2 reads YFSETQ. The CDR3 has 16 residues. CDR3 amino acids: CASSFPSGKSTDTQYF. The CDR3 nucleotides read TGCGCCAGCAGCTTCCCTAGCGGGAAAAGCACAGATACGCAGTATTTT.

This clone was counted a few times. V gene TRBV5-1 combines with J gene TRBJ1-2; D uncertain. The germline V gene has CDR1 SGHRS and CDR2 YFSETQ. The CDR3 has 17 residues. V lost 0 bases and J lost 5, with 20 bases in between. The CDR3 region has the DNA TGCGCCAGCAGCTTGGATGCGATAGACACGGGAATTTATGGCTACACCTTC. Translation: CASSLDAIDTGIYGYTF.

CDR3 sequence reads: CASSLGGGPYEQYF. In nucleotides, the CDR3 is TGTGCCAGCAGCTTAGGAGGGGGCCCCTACGAGCAGTACTTC. The chain links TRBV7-2 to TRBJ2-7, with 7 bases lining up with TRBD1. The trim removed 1 base at V and 2 bases at J, leaving 2 bases unmatched. CDR1 and CDR2 (germline): SGHTA, FQGNSA. The CDR3 totals 14 residues.